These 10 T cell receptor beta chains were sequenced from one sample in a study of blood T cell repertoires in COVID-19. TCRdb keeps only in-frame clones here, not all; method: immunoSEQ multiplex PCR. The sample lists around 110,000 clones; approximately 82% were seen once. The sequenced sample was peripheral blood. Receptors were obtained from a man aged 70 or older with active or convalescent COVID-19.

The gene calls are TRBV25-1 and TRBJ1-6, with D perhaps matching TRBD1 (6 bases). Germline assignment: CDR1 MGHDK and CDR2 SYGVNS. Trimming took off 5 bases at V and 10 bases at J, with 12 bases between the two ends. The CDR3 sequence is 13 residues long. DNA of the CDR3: TGTGCCAGCAGTCCCAAGGGGGTCTCACCCCTCCACTTT. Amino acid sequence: CASSPKGVSPLHF.

The CDR3 coding sequence is TGTGCCAGCAGCAAGAACAGGGGGCGAGAAGCTAACTATGGCTACACCTTC. Its protein product is CASSKNRGREANYGYTF. V usage is TRBV27 and J usage is TRBJ1-2, with 9 positions matching TRBD1. The CDR3 loop spans 17 amino acids. Germline V gene sequence: CDR1 MNHEY, CDR2 SMNVEV (reference sequence). J gave up 0 bases and V 6 bases, and 11 bases lay outside the gene matches.

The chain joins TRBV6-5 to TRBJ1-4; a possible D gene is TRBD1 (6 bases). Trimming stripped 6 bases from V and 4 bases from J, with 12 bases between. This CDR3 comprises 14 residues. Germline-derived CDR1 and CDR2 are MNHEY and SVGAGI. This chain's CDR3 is CASRQQGNNEKLFF. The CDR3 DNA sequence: TGTGCCAGCAGGCAACAGGGTAATAATGAAAAACTGTTTTTT.

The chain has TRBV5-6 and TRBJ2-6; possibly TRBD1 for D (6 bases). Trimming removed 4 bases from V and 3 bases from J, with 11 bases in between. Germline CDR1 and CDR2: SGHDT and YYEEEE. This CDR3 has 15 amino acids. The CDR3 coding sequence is TGTGCCAGCAGCCCACAGGGATATGGGGCCAACGTCCTGACTTTC. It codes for CASSPQGYGANVLTF.

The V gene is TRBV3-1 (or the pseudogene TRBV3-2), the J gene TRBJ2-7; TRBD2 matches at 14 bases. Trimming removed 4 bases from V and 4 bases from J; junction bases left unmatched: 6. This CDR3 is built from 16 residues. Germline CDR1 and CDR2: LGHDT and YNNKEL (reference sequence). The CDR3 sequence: CASSPRLAGGLYEQYF. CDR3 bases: TGTGCCAGCAGCCCGCGACTAGCGGGGGGGCTGTACGAGCAGTACTTC.

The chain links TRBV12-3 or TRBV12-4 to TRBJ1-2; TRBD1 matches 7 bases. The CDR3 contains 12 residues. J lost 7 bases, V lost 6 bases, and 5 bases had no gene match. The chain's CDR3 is CASSLTGSGYTF. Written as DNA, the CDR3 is TGTGCCAGCAGCCTGACAGGGTCTGGCTACACCTTC.

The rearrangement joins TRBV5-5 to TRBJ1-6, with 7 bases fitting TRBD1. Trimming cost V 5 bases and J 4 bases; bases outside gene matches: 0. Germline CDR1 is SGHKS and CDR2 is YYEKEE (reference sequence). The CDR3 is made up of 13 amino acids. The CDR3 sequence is CASRGQYNSPLHF. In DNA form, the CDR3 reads TGTGCCAGCAGGGGACAGTATAATTCACCCCTCCACTTT.

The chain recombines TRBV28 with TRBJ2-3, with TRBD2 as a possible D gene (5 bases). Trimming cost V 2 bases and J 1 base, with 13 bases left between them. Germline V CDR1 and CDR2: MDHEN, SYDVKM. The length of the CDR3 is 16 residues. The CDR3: CASSLGERPGTDTQYF. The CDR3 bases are TGTGCCAGCAGTTTAGGGGAGAGGCCCGGCACAGATACGCAGTATTTT.

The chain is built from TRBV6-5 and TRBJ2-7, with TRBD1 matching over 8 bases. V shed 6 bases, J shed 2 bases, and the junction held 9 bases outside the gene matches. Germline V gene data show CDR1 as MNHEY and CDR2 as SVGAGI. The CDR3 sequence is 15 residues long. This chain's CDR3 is CASRSRDRPTYEQYF. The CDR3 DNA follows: TGTGCCAGCAGATCTCGGGACAGGCCTACCTACGAGCAGTACTTC.

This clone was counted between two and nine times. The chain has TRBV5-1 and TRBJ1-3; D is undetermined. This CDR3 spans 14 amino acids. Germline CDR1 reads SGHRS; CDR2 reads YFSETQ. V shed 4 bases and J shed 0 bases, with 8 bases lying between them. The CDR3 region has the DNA TGCGCCAGCAGCGAAGACATCTCTGGAAACACCATATATTTT. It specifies CASSEDISGNTIYF.